These 27 T cell receptor beta chains were sequenced from one sample in a study of T cell repertoires in cytomegalovirus infection. These receptors' targets are unknown. TCRdb passed the reads through MiXCR, listing each CDR3 protein once. The sample lists around 360,000 distinct CDR3 sequences; roughly 36% were seen once. Sequenced material: cultured PBMCs, taken from culture after CMV antigen stimulation. All receptors derive from a human donor in good health (CMV status not recorded). Some clones in this sample may be carry-over from other donors' samples.

The chain uses TRBV6-6 and TRBJ2-7, with unresolved D. Trimming removed 3 bases from V and 2 bases from J, with 8 bases in between. The CDR3 covers 13 residues. Germline CDR1 and CDR2: MNHNY and SVGAGI (reference sequence). CDR3 DNA sequence: TGTGCCAGCAGTTATGCGCAGACCTACGAGCAGTACGTC. Translation: CASSYAQTYEQYV.

The V gene is TRBV30, the J gene TRBJ1-6, with D tentatively TRBD1 (6 bases). V was trimmed by 2 bases and J by 9 bases, leaving 20 bases between them. The CDR3 has 16 residues. The germline V gene has CDR1 GTSNPN and CDR2 SVGIG (reference sequence). CDR3 nucleotide sequence: TGTGCCTGGAGTCCACGGGGTTACAGGGAGGGTTCACCCCTCCACTTT. It codes for CAWSPRGYREGSPLHF.

V usage is TRBV6-1 and J usage is TRBJ2-7; 11 nucleotides align to TRBD2. In germline, CDR1 is MNHNS, CDR2 SASEGT. The V gene end was trimmed by 7 bases and the J gene end by 4 bases; junction bases not matched to a gene: 6. The CDR3 consists of 14 residues. This CDR3 is CASKLAGVAYEQYF. For the CDR3, the DNA is TGTGCCAGCAAACTAGCGGGAGTAGCTTACGAGCAGTACTTC.

This chain's CDR3 is CATSSLWDRVAGELFF. For the CDR3, the DNA is TGTGCCACCAGCAGCCTTTGGGACAGGGTAGCCGGGGAGCTGTTTTTT. V gene TRBV15 combines with J gene TRBJ2-2, with 9 bases fitting TRBD1. In germline, CDR1 is LNHNV, CDR2 YYDKDF (reference sequence). V was pared by 3 bases and J by 6 bases, with 8 bases of the junction left unmatched. The CDR3 has 16 amino acids.

This clonotype occurred many times. The gene calls are TRBV7-2 and TRBJ2-1; D not certain. Germline V lookup: CDR1 SGHTA, CDR2 FQGNSA. Trimming cost V 11 bases and J 6 bases, with 8 bases left between them. The CDR3 length is 10 residues. The CDR3, as DNA: TGTGCCTCGGCGGTCAATGAGCAGTTCTTC. This translates into CASAVNEQFF.

In its sample, this clonotype was seen many times. CDR3 sequence: CASSLGDGNTIYF. The CDR3 nucleotides read TGTGCCAGCAGCTTAGGAGATGGAAACACCATATATTTT. This chain joins TRBV7-9 and TRBJ1-3; D gene unclear. V lost 1 base to trimming and J lost 3 bases, with 4 bases between them. Germline CDR1 reads SEHNR; CDR2 reads FQNEAQ (reference sequence). The CDR3 has 13 amino acids. Supplemented by reference TRBV7-9 and TRBJ1-3, the full variable domain reads DTGVSQNPRHKITKRGQNVTFRCDPISEHNRLYWYRQTLGQGPEFLTYFQNEAQLEKSRLLSDRFSAERPKGSFSTLEIQRTEQGDSAMYLCASSLGDGNTIYFGEGSWLTVV.

V gene TRBV25-1 combines with J gene TRBJ2-2; a possible D gene is TRBD1 (5 bases). V gave up 1 base and J gave up 3 bases, with 9 bases separating them. The germline CDR1 and CDR2 sequences are MGHDK and SYGVNS. The CDR3 totals 15 residues. The CDR3 loop is CASSELQGYTGELFF. CDR3 nucleotides: TGTGCCAGCAGTGAATTGCAGGGTTACACCGGGGAGCTGTTTTTT.

This clonotype was seen a few times. The rearrangement joins TRBV6-1 to TRBJ2-2, with 7 bases lining up with TRBD2. V trimming: 5 bases; J trimming: 0 bases; junction bases outside the gene matches: 6. The CDR3 has 16 amino acids. The germline V gene has CDR1 MNHNS and CDR2 SASEGT. The CDR3 nucleotides read TGTGCCAGCAGTCCCTACCTAGCGGCGAACACCGGGGAGCTGTTTTTT. As protein: CASSPYLAANTGELFF.

This clonotype has a count of ten or more. The chain is built from TRBV6-2 or TRBV6-3 and TRBJ2-7; D remains ambiguous. Trimming took off 2 bases at V and 1 base at J, with 3 bases between the two ends. The CDR3 spans 12 residues. Germline V CDR1 and CDR2: MNHEY, SVGEGT. The CDR3 DNA reads TGTGCCAGCAGTTACCGATCCTACGAGCAGTACTTC. The encoded protein is CASSYRSYEQYF.

The chain recombines TRBV7-2 with TRBJ2-1; D is uncertain. V was clipped by 4 bases and J by 4 bases, with 8 bases between them. Germline assignment: CDR1 SGHTA and CDR2 FQGNSA. The CDR3 sequence is 13 residues long. DNA for the CDR3: TGTGCCAGCAGCTACGTCTCTTACAATGAGCAGTTCTTC. Its translation: CASSYVSYNEQFF.

The chain combines TRBV20-1 with TRBJ2-3, with TRBD2 identical over 10 bases. V dropped 3 bases and J dropped 4; count of bases not matched to a gene: 7. This CDR3 contains 15 residues. Germline lookup yields CDR1 DFQATT and CDR2 SNEGSKA (reference sequence). The CDR3 coding sequence is TGCAGTGCTAGCGATCTAGCGGGAGTGTCAGATACGCAGTATTTT. Encoded protein: CSASDLAGVSDTQYF.

This clonotype was recorded at least ten times. The chain links TRBV7-2 to TRBJ2-3; D might be TRBD1 or TRBD2, each matching 6 bases. CDR3 length equals 14 residues. V was cut by 8 bases and J by 6 bases, with 18 bases left in between. Germline lookup yields CDR1 SGHTA and CDR2 FQGNSA. CDR3 residues: CASGRGLGGDTQYF. The CDR3 DNA follows: TGTGCCAGCGGACGGGGGCTCGGAGGTGATACGCAGTATTTT. Together with reference TRBV7-2 and TRBJ2-3, the CDR3 gives the full variable domain: GAGVSQSPSNKVTEKGKDVELRCDPISGHTALYWYRQSLGQGLEFLIYFQGNSAPDKSGLPSDRFSAERTGGSVSTLTIQRTQQEDSAVYLCASGRGLGGDTQYFGPGTRLTVL.

The V and J genes are TRBV28 and TRBJ1-5; D unclear. The CDR3 consists of 12 residues. Germline CDR1 reads MDHEN; CDR2 reads SYDVKM. V lost 11 bases, J lost 2 bases, and 10 bases lay in between. DNA for the CDR3: TGTGCCGGGAACACTCGCAATCAGCCCCAGCATTTT. Its translation: CAGNTRNQPQHF.

This chain uses TRBV20-1 with TRBJ2-1; 12 positions agree with TRBD2. Germline lookup yields CDR1 DFQATT and CDR2 SNEGSKA (reference sequence). CDR3 length: 17 amino acids. V lost 3 bases and J lost 0; bases outside the gene matches: 6. CDR3 in DNA: TGCAGTGCTAGGGCGGGACTAGCGGGTAGCTCCTACAATGAGCAGTTCTTC. It yields the protein CSARAGLAGSSYNEQFF.

The genes are TRBV7-2 and TRBJ1-2; TRBD1 aligns across 7 bases. The CDR3 extends over 15 amino acids. V gave up 5 bases and J gave up 0 bases; unmatched junction bases: 6. CDR1 SGHTA and CDR2 FQGNSA come from the germline V gene. In DNA, the CDR3 is TGTGCCAGCAGCGGCCGACAGGGAACTAACTATGGCTACACCTTC. Its protein is CASSGRQGTNYGYTF.

V and J are TRBV6-5 and TRBJ2-3; D is unresolved. Trimming stripped 2 bases from V and 2 bases from J, with 11 bases between. This CDR3 has 15 amino acids. Germline V CDR1 and CDR2: MNHEY, SVGAGI. The CDR3 nucleotides read TGTGCCAGCAGTTACACGGCGGTACTCACAGATACGCAGTATTTT. This gives the protein CASSYTAVLTDTQYF.

This clonotype was observed a handful of times. The genes are TRBV20-1 and TRBJ2-7; a possible D gene is TRBD1 (5 bases). There are 13 residues in the CDR3. CDR1 and CDR2 (germline): DFQATT, SNEGSKA (reference sequence). V was clipped by 2 bases and J by 6 bases, with 14 bases between them. CDR3 sequence (DNA): TGCAGTGCTAGACCAAACTTTGACAGCGAGCAGTACTTC. Encoded protein: CSARPNFDSEQYF.

This chain links TRBV6-1 with TRBJ2-5; D possibly matches TRBD1 or TRBD2 (5 bases each). V was cut by 3 bases and J by 9 bases, with 14 bases left in between. The CDR3 covers 13 residues. Looked up from germline, CDR1 is MNHNS and CDR2 is SASEGT. DNA of the CDR3: TGTGCCAGCAGTGAGTCCGTTACGGGGCCCCAGTACTTC. Amino acid sequence: CASSESVTGPQYF.

This clonotype was recorded many times. V and J are TRBV4-3 and TRBJ2-2; no clear D gene. Per germline, CDR1 LGHNA and CDR2 YSLEER. The V end was cut by 4 bases, the J end by 0 bases, with 6 bases between. The CDR3 is made up of 14 amino acids. The CDR3 DNA sequence: TGCGCCAGCAGCCGGGATTCGAACACCGGGGAGCTGTTTTTT. Translating it yields CASSRDSNTGELFF.

This clonotype showed up many times. The chain couples TRBV7-2 to TRBJ2-1, with 8 bases identical to TRBD2. J was trimmed by 8 bases and V by 3 bases; bases with no gene match: 12. The V gene's germline CDR1 is SGHTA and CDR2 FQGNSA. The CDR3 has 16 amino acids. The CDR3 reads CASSFDGRAPRDEQFF. CDR3 coding DNA: TGTGCCAGCAGCTTCGACGGGAGGGCACCACGCGATGAGCAGTTCTTC.

This clonotype was counted between two and nine times. V gene TRBV12-3 or TRBV12-4 combines with J gene TRBJ2-7, with TRBD2 identical over 8 bases. This CDR3 is 16 amino acids long. The ends lost 5 bases at V and 3 bases at J; junction bases unmatched: 12. The CDR3 bases are TGTGCCAGCAGTATCCGAAACTCCGGGACTAGCTACGAGCAGTACGTC. Its translation: CASSIRNSGTSYEQYV.

This clonotype has ten or more counts. The chain uses TRBV28 and TRBJ1-2; weak D call: TRBD1 (6 bases). The CDR3 loop spans 14 amino acids. Germline V gene data show CDR1 as MDHEN and CDR2 as SYDVKM. V lost 5 bases, J lost 2 bases, and 12 bases lay in between. CDR3 sequence reads: CASSVAQGNYGYTF. Written as DNA, the CDR3 is TGTGCCAGCAGTGTGGCACAGGGAAACTATGGCTACACCTTC.

The genes are TRBV28 and TRBJ2-2; a weak D match, TRBD2 (6 bases). The CDR3 length is 16 residues. The V end was cut by 7 bases, the J end by 2 bases, with 17 bases between. Germline loops: CDR1 MDHEN, CDR2 SYDVKM. DNA for the CDR3: TGTGCCAGCAAGGATAACACCGGGGGTAACACCGGGGAGCTGTTTTTT. Translating gives CASKDNTGGNTGELFF.

This clonotype was seen once. The chain recombines TRBV6-6 with TRBJ2-7; 8 nucleotides line up with TRBD2. Germline V lookup: CDR1 MNHNY, CDR2 SVGAGI (reference sequence). With 7 bases clipped from V and 2 bases from J, the junction kept 7 bases outside the gene matches. This CDR3 is 14 amino acids long. CDR3 in DNA: TGTGCCAGCAACATAGCGGGAAGCACCTACGAGCAGTACGTC. This translates into CASNIAGSTYEQYV.

Here the CDR3 DNA reads TGTGCCACCAGTGATGCCGGGACAGTTGAGACCCAGTACTTC. Its translation: CATSDAGTVETQYF. The chain carries TRBV24-1 and TRBJ2-5, with 7 bases that match TRBD1. Germline values: CDR1 KGHDR, CDR2 SFDVKD. V dropped 3 bases and J dropped 5; count of bases not matched to a gene: 5. The CDR3 consists of 14 residues.

The chain is built from TRBV7-8 and TRBJ2-3, with D hard to call. Per the germline V gene, CDR1 is SGHVS and CDR2 is FQNEAQ. CDR3 size: 16 residues. V lost 5 bases to trimming and J lost 0 bases, with 15 bases between them. This CDR3 reads CASSRPGGRSTDTQYF. In DNA form, the CDR3 reads TGTGCCAGCAGCCGCCCCGGCGGCCGTAGCACAGATACGCAGTATTTT. Supplemented by reference TRBV7-8 and TRBJ2-3, the full variable domain reads GAGVSQSPRYKVAKRGQDVALRCDPISGHVSLFWYQQALGQGPEFLTYFQNEAQLDKSGLPSDRFFAERPEGSVSTLKIQRTQQEDSAVYLCASSRPGGRSTDTQYFGPGTRLTVL.

This clonotype has only a few counts. The genes are TRBV11-2 and TRBJ2-7, with 7 bases that match TRBD2. J gave up 9 bases and V 4 bases, and 6 bases lay outside the gene matches. Germline V lookup: CDR1 SGHAT, CDR2 FQNNGV. This CDR3 has 12 residues. CDR3 amino acids: CASSSSLAGQYF. The CDR3 region has the DNA TGTGCCAGCAGCTCCTCCTTAGCGGGGCAGTACTTC.